These T cell receptor beta chains were read from a single sample in a study of cytomegalovirus exposure and HLA in healthy donors. The protocol was immunoSEQ multiplex PCR, while the TCRdb copy is restricted to in-frame clones and leaves out a portion. The table lists around 190,000 clones, 79% of them singletons. The source material was PBMCs. These receptors were collected from a woman aged 40 to 50 in good health and CMV-seronegative. The CDR3 runs from the conserved cysteine through the conserved F or W. The D gene is left open where the match is weak. For some rows the clone size is stated as once, few or many, or as a class when expanded; others skip it.

>few|TRBD1|TRBJ2-7|TRBV6-1
TGTGCCAGCAGTGACCGACAGGGACCCACCTACGAGCAGTACTTC
CASSDRQGPTYEQYF
>NA|NA|TRBJ2-2|TRBV5-1
TGCGCCAGCAGTAGAACCGGGGAGCTGTTTTTT
CASSRTGELFF
>NA|NA|TRBJ2-7|TRBV2
TGTGCCAGCGCCCTGGCAGCGAGCTACGAGCAGTACTTC
CASALAASYEQYF
>many|TRBD1|TRBJ1-4|TRBV7-9
TGTGCCAGCAGCTTACTAGGGACAGGGTATGGGGAACTGTTTTTT
CASSLLGTGYGELFF
>few|NA|TRBJ1-5|TRBV2
TGTGCCAGCAGTGAAGGGATTAGGGGGGGTAGCAATCAGCCCCAGCATTTT
CASSEGIRGGSNQPQHF
>once|NA|TRBJ2-5|TRBV5-6
TGTGCCAGCAGCTTGGTGGGCTTGACGGAAGAGACCCAGTACTTC
CASSLVGLTEETQYF
>NA|TRBD1|TRBJ2-1|TRBV27
TGTGCCAGCAGGCGGGGACAGGGGCTCTACAATGAGCAGTTCTTC
CASRRGQGLYNEQFF
>few|NA|TRBJ1-1|TRBV6-4
TGTGCCAGCAGTGACCGGGGGGGGGTCGGCAACACTGAAGCTTTCTTT
CASSDRGGVGNTEAFF
>NA|TRBD2|TRBJ2-7|TRBV30
TGTGCCTGGAGTGTTATACTAGCGCGGGAGCAGTACTTC
CAWSVILAREQYF
>NA|TRBD1|TRBJ1-3|TRBV11-2
TGTGCCAGCCGGCGGGGACAGGACGGAAACACCATATATTTT
CASRRGQDGNTIYF
>once|NA|TRBJ2-1|TRBV7-7
TGTGCTAGCAGCAGAGCCGGGACTTCAGGTGAGCAGTTCTTC
CASSRAGTSGEQFF
>few|NA|TRBJ1-5|TRBV2
TGTGCCAGCAGTGAAGGAGTCCATAGCAATCAGCCCCAGCATTTT
CASSEGVHSNQPQHF
>NA|NA|TRBJ1-6|TRBV30
TGTGCCTGGATGGAGGGGAGTAATTCACCCCTCCACTTT
CAWMEGSNSPLHF
>NA|TRBD1|TRBJ2-5|TRBV19
TGTGCCAGTAGTATAAACAGGGGAGAGACCCAGTACTTC
CASSINRGETQYF
>NA|NA|TRBJ2-1|TRBV4-1
TGCGCCAGCAGCCCTACGATCGGACAGTTCAATGAGCAGTTCTTC
CASSPTIGQFNEQFF
>NA|NA|TRBJ2-3|TRBV6-4
TGTGCCAGCAGTGTCCACTTAGCTGATACGCAGTATTTT
CASSVHLADTQYF
>few|NA|TRBJ2-3|TRBV4-1
TGCGCCAGCAGCCAAGAAGGGGAGCAGTATTTT
CASSQEGEQYF
>NA|TRBD1|TRBJ2-5|TRBV15
TGTGCCACCAGCAGAGCCACCGGGACAGGGGGCGGAGAGACCCAGTACTTC
CATSRATGTGGGETQYF
>few|NA|TRBJ1-1|TRBV15
TGTGCCACCAGTTTAGGGGCTCTGAACACTGAAGCTTTCTTT
CATSLGALNTEAFF
>NA|TRBD1|TRBJ1-5|TRBV10-2
TGCGCCAGCAGTGAGTCGAAGACAGGGGCCGTACCCCCGGGCAATCAGCCCCAGCATTTT
CASSESKTGAVPPGNQPQHF
>once|TRBD1|TRBJ2-6|TRBV9
TGTGCCAGCAGCGGAGGCCCGACGGGACAGGTTTCTTCTGGGGCCAACGTCCTGACTTTC
CASSGGPTGQVSSGANVLTF
>NA|NA|TRBJ1-2|TRBV27
TGTGCCAGCAGGGGCAGGGGCAGGGGTTATGGCTACACCTTC
CASRGRGRGYGYTF
>NA|NA|TRBJ1-3|TRBV30
TGTGCCTGGAGAAAGAGGGAGTCTGGAAACACCATATATTTT
CAWRKRESGNTIYF
>NA|TRBD1|TRBJ1-2|TRBV5-8
TGTGCCAGCAGCTCCGGGACAGGGGGCACCTATGGCTACACCTTC
CASSSGTGGTYGYTF
>NA|TRBD2|TRBJ2-1|TRBV10-1
TGCGCCAGCAGTGAGACAAAAGCGGGAACCTACAATGAGCAGTTCTTC
CASSETKAGTYNEQFF
>NA|NA|TRBJ2-7|TRBV7-7
TGTGAACTACGGCTGAGGTCCTACGAGCAGTACTTC
CELRLRSYEQYF
>NA|TRBD2|TRBJ2-5|TRBV5-4
TGTGCCAGCAGCCCAAATCTAGCGGGGGGGCAAGAGACCCAGTACTTC
CASSPNLAGGQETQYF
>NA|TRBD2|TRBJ2-1|TRBV13
TGTGCCAGCAGCCCCTTCACTAGCGGGAGGTACAATGAGCAGTTCTTC
CASSPFTSGRYNEQFF
>NA|TRBD1|TRBJ1-1|TRBV7-3
TGTGCCAGCAGCGCCCGAGGACAGGGGAACACTGAAGCTTTCTTT
CASSARGQGNTEAFF
>NA|TRBD1|TRBJ1-1|TRBV5-6
TGTGCCAGCAGAGAGGCAGGGGGCTCCTTGAACACTGAAGCTTTCTTT
CASREAGGSLNTEAFF
>few|NA|TRBJ2-2|TRBV4-3
TGCGCCAGCAGCCCCGCGGTAAAACGGGGTAATACCGGGGAGCTGTTTTTT
CASSPAVKRGNTGELFF
>NA|NA|TRBJ1-4|TRBV7-9
TGTGCCAGCAGAGGGATGGGGGGGACTAATGAAAAACTGTTTTTT
CASRGMGGTNEKLFF
>NA|NA|TRBJ2-3|TRBV9
TGTGCCAGCAGCGTAGAGGAGGGCCGCACAGATACGCAGTATTTT
CASSVEEGRTDTQYF
>NA|NA|TRBJ1-1|TRBV5-1
TGCGCCAGCAGCTTAAGGGGTGGCGAAGCTTTCTTT
CASSLRGGEAFF
>once|NA|TRBJ1-1|TRBV6-5
TGTGCCAGCAGTTTGAGGTCCCCGGTGAACACTGAAGCTTTCTTT
CASSLRSPVNTEAFF
>NA|TRBD1|TRBJ1-2|TRBV19
TGTGCCAGTAGTGTTACCGGGACAGAAGATGGCTACACCTTC
CASSVTGTEDGYTF
>once|NA|TRBJ1-5|TRBV15
TGTGCCACCAGCCTGGGCCGTTATAGCAATCAGCCCCAGCATTTT
CATSLGRYSNQPQHF
>NA|NA|TRBJ1-1|TRBV28
TGTGCCAGCAGTTTAACGAGGAACACTGAAGCTTTCTTT
CASSLTRNTEAFF
>NA|NA|TRBJ2-7|TRBV4-3
TGCGCCAGCAGCCTTACGGTAGGGAGCTCCTACGAGCAGTACTTC
CASSLTVGSSYEQYF
>NA|NA|TRBJ2-2|TRBV7-9
TGTGCCAGCAGCCCCGTAGGGGTCTTAGCCACCGGGGAGCTGTTTTTT
CASSPVGVLATGELFF
>NA|NA|TRBJ1-1|TRBV5-1
TGCGCCAGCAGCTTGGTTGGCAAGAACACTGAAGCTTTCTTT
CASSLVGKNTEAFF
>NA|TRBD1|TRBJ1-2|TRBV6-1
TGTGCCAGCACCAGGGGGGTCATGCGGGGCTACACCTTC
CASTRGVMRGYTF
>NA|TRBD1|TRBJ2-7|TRBV7-2
TGTGCCAGCAGCCCCCGGGACAGGGACTCCTACGAGCAGTACTTC
CASSPRDRDSYEQYF
>NA|NA|TRBJ1-4|TRBV5-1
TGCGCCAGCAGCCCACAGGGATTCCCCGAGGAAAAACTGTTTTTT
CASSPQGFPEEKLFF
>NA|TRBD1|TRBJ1-4|TRBV19
TGTGCCAGTAGTATCGTCCGGACAGGACCTGAAAAACTGTTTTTT
CASSIVRTGPEKLFF
>NA|NA|TRBJ2-7|TRBV4-1
TGCGCCAGCAGCCAGGCCCTATCAAGGGGCTTCGAGCAGTACTTC
CASSQALSRGFEQYF
>NA|TRBD1|TRBJ2-5|TRBV7-2
TGTGCCAGCAGCGACACTGAGGGGGCAGAGACCCAGTACTTC
CASSDTEGAETQYF
>NA|NA|TRBJ2-3|TRBV19
TGTGCCAGTAGTCCACTCCCCAGCGACAGGTCGTACCCCACAGATACGCAGTATTTT
CASSPLPSDRSYPTDTQYF
>NA|TRBD2|TRBJ2-7|TRBV5-1
TGCGCCAGCAGCTTCCGTTCTCGGACTAGCGGGAGGGGGTACGAGCAGTACTTC
CASSFRSRTSGRGYEQYF
>NA|NA|TRBJ2-7|TRBV7-9
TGTGCCAGCAGCCCGCAGGTCTACGAGCAGTACTTC
CASSPQVYEQYF